This entry is about one TCR beta chain. The germline V and J ends were trimmed by 5 bases and 7 bases, with 11 bases remaining between them. CDR1 is MNHEY and CDR2 is SMNVEV in the germline V gene (reference sequence). This CDR3 spans 12 amino acids. The sample originates from a study of blood T cell repertoires in COVID-19. About the study: Italy, Spain and the United States were the sources of the convalescent and acute COVID-19 samples. T cells, B-cell-depleted T cells, or PBMCs supplied cDNA or gDNA.

Original processing notes: Amplification of reference gene primers provided the estimated nucleated cell counts. Clones were sequenced by immunoSEQ multiplex PCR, and TCRdb holds only the in-frame ones, with some missing. V, J and clone size are taken as reported in that table, and D and trimming were inferred from the DNA itself. The repertoire has about 280,000 clones, nearly 90% of them found once; the top ten carry roughly 10%. Followed longitudinally, the Seattle patients had been enrolled during active infection. The sequence was obtained from a woman in her 30s with COVID-19, enrolled during active disease. J is TRBJ1-2 and V is TRBV27; tentative D call: TRBD1 (5 bases). The sample taken for sequencing was peripheral blood. CDR3 nucleotides: TGTGCCAGCAGTACAGGTGGAGTTGGCTACACCTTC. This gives the protein CASSTGGVGYTF.